This T cell receptor (beta chain) originates from a study of control samples from healthy donors and cancer patients. The CDR3 spans 14 residues. Germline V lookup: CDR1 MNHEY, CDR2 SVGAGI. After removal of 8 bases from V and 1 base from J, the junction contained 7 bases not matched to a gene. Using immunoSEQ multiplex PCR, the repertoire was profiled, and TCRdb retains in-frame clones only, with some absent. The data contain 150,000 to 200,000 clones, around nine tenths of them seen just once; the ten biggest clones take up 12%. This sequence joins TRBV6-5 and TRBJ2-7, with 8 nucleotides matching TRBD1. Specimen: blood. The receptor was isolated from a man aged 30-40 years in good health. The CDR3 loop is CASRRDRQSYEQYF. CDR3 in DNA: TGTGCCAGCCGCCGGGACAGGCAATCCTACGAGCAGTACTTC.